Shown below are 18 T cell receptor beta chains from a single sample sequenced in a study of shared clonotypes between healthy human individuals. Selected positively for CCR7 and CD45RO-negative, naive CD8 cells excluded terminally differentiated effector memory CD45RA+ cells. Data came from immunoSEQ multiplex PCR; TCRdb stores just in-frame clones and leaves some out. The table includes a few hundred thousand clones, roughly 95% detected once. The sequencing sample was made of naive CD8+ T cells sorted from blood. The origin of the receptors is a woman aged 25 to 39 in good health.

The chain joins TRBV27 to TRBJ2-2; tentatively, D is TRBD1 or TRBD2 (5 bases each). The CDR3 sequence is 15 residues long. The germline V and J ends were trimmed by 3 bases and 4 bases, with 12 bases remaining between them. CDR1 is MNHEY and CDR2 is SMNVEV in the germline V gene (reference sequence). The CDR3 protein is CASSFWDGPTGELFF. The CDR3 nucleotides read TGTGCCAGCAGTTTTTGGGACGGACCCACCGGGGAGCTGTTTTTT.

On this clone: Other DNA sequences of this sample code for an identical CDR3. The chain is built from TRBV13 and TRBJ2-7, with 14 bases fitting TRBD2. This CDR3 has 15 residues. The germline V gene has CDR1 PRHDT and CDR2 FYEKMQ (reference sequence). V lost 5 bases, J lost 5 bases, and 5 bases stayed unmatched. The CDR3 region has the DNA TGTGCCAGCAGCCCCCAGGGACTAGCGGGAGACGAGCAGTACTTC. It specifies CASSPQGLAGDEQYF.

The chain carries TRBV6-6 and TRBJ2-7; a possible D gene is TRBD2 (6 bases). Trimming took 6 bases from V and 1 from J, leaving 13 bases between them. Germline lookup yields CDR1 MNHNY and CDR2 SVGAGI (reference sequence). The CDR3 contains 14 residues. DNA of the CDR3: TGTGCCAGCAGCCCGACTCTAGCGTCCTACGAGCAGTACTTC. Protein sequence: CASSPTLASYEQYF.

The chain combines TRBV5-1 with TRBJ2-2; 9 positions match TRBD2. This CDR3 spans 19 amino acids. J lost 2 bases, V lost 0 bases, and 11 bases had no gene match. Germline CDR1 and CDR2: SGHRS and YFSETQ. CDR3 residues: CASSLAQGGRAPNTGELFF. The CDR3 nucleotides are TGCGCCAGCAGCTTGGCCCAGGGCGGGAGGGCCCCAAACACCGGGGAGCTGTTTTTT. The full variable domain, its missing parts supplied by reference TRBV5-1 and TRBJ2-2, is KAGVTQTPRYLIKTRGQQVTLSCSPISGHRSVSWYQQTPGQGLQFLFEYFSETQRNKGNFPGRFSGRQFSNSRSEMNVSTLELGDSALYLCASSLAQGGRAPNTGELFFGEGSRLTVL.

This rearrangement joins TRBV28 to TRBJ2-7, with 7 bases identical to TRBD2. This CDR3 has 13 residues. Germline loops: CDR1 MDHEN, CDR2 SYDVKM. V shed 6 bases and J 1 base; nucleotides not matched to a gene: 3. The CDR3 bases are TGTGCCAGCAGGGCGGGGGAGTCCTACGAGCAGTACTTC. Translating it yields CASRAGESYEQYF.

This chain links TRBV29-1 with TRBJ2-5, with 9 bases that match TRBD1. The J call could be wrong; TRBJ2-7 is a better fit for the DNA end. Germline values: CDR1 SQVTM, CDR2 ANQGSEA. The CDR3 totals 15 residues. The CDR3 sequence: CSVEDPDRGGFEQYF. The CDR3 DNA is TGCAGCGTTGAAGATCCCGACAGGGGGGGGTTCGAGCAGTACTTC.

The CDR3 DNA sequence: TGTGCCAGCAGCCCAGAGGGGGCTGGAGACACTGAAGCTTTCTTT. This encodes CASSPEGAGDTEAFF. This chain links TRBV7-9 with TRBJ1-1; the match to TRBD1 covers 7 bases. This CDR3 spans 15 amino acids. The J segment lost 3 bases and the V segment lost 5 bases, leaving 9 bases of the junction unmatched. In germline, CDR1 is SEHNR, CDR2 FQNEAQ (reference sequence).

This chain connects TRBV2 to TRBJ2-5, with TRBD2 as a possible D gene (6 bases). Germline V gene sequence: CDR1 SNHLY, CDR2 FYNNEI. V lost 3 bases and J 0 bases, leaving 14 bases between the germline ends. This CDR3 contains 16 residues. CDR3 region: CASSDSLAADQETQYF. The CDR3 nucleotides read TGTGCCAGCAGTGACTCGTTAGCGGCAGACCAAGAGACCCAGTACTTC.

Written as DNA, the CDR3 is TGCGCCAGCAGCCGGACAGGGTCGCGAGGCTATGGCTACACCTTC. It codes for CASSRTGSRGYGYTF. The chain joins TRBV5-1 to TRBJ1-2; 8 bases are shared with TRBD1. The junction had 9 bases not matched to a gene; V was cut back by 4 bases and J by 4 bases. Per the germline V gene, CDR1 is SGHRS and CDR2 is YFSETQ. This CDR3 spans 15 amino acids.

This chain uses TRBV7-6 with TRBJ2-7; no clear D. Germline CDR1 is SGHVS and CDR2 is FNYEAQ. V lost 11 bases and J lost 0, with 14 bases in between. The CDR3 is 13 amino acids. The CDR3: CAPTPGRSYEQYF. The CDR3 DNA is TGTGCCCCAACCCCAGGTCGCTCCTACGAGCAGTACTTC.

The CDR3 DNA reads TGCAGCGTTGTGGCCGGGAGGAGCTCTGGGGCCAACGTCCTGACTTTC. This codes for CSVVAGRSSGANVLTF. This chain joins TRBV29-1 and TRBJ2-6; TRBD2 matches at 7 bases. The CDR3 runs 16 residues. The J segment lost 0 bases and the V segment lost 4 bases, leaving 6 bases of the junction unmatched. Germline V gene sequence: CDR1 SQVTM, CDR2 ANQGSEA. Based on the CDR3 plus reference TRBV29-1 and TRBJ2-6, the full variable domain is SAVISQKPSRDICQRGTSLTIQCQVDSQVTMMFWYRQQPGQSLTLIATANQGSEATYESGFVIDKFPISRPNLTFSTLTVSNMSPEDSSIYLCSVVAGRSSGANVLTFGAGSRLTVL.

This chain uses TRBV29-1 with TRBJ2-3; D is unresolved. V dropped 4 bases and J dropped 2 bases, with 10 bases sitting between them. Germline CDR1 reads SQVTM; CDR2 reads ANQGSEA. The CDR3 length is 13 residues. CDR3 nucleotides: TGCAGCGTTGTCCCGGGTAACACAGATACGCAGTATTTT. Its translation is CSVVPGNTDTQYF.

The chain is built from TRBV13 and TRBJ1-4, with D maybe TRBD1 (5 bases). The CDR3 totals 15 residues. From germline, CDR1 is PRHDT and CDR2 FYEKMQ (reference sequence). Trimming removed 2 bases from V and 7 bases from J, with 14 bases in between. CDR3 DNA sequence: TGTGCCAGCAGCTTAAGGGCAGGGCCGGGTGAAAAACTGTTTTTT. It is translated as CASSLRAGPGEKLFF. The full variable domain, rest sourced from reference TRBV13 and TRBJ1-4, is AAGVIQSPRHLIKEKRETATLKCYPIPRHDTVYWYQQGPGQDPQFLISFYEKMQSDKGSIPDRFSAQQFSDYHSELNMSSLELGDSALYFCASSLRAGPGEKLFFGSGTQLSVL.

The rearrangement links TRBV6-5 to TRBJ1-1; D is undetermined. The germline V gene has CDR1 MNHEY and CDR2 SVGAGI. CDR3 length: 14 amino acids. V was clipped by 5 bases and J by 5 bases, with 15 bases between them. The CDR3 DNA is TGTGCCAGCAGTCCCCACCCGAGGGCAACTGAAGCTTTCTTT. Translating gives CASSPHPRATEAFF.

The J gene is TRBJ2-5, the V gene TRBV4-1, with TRBD1 identical over 8 bases. Trimming took 1 base from V and 1 from J; bases not matched to a gene: 2. Per germline, CDR1 MGHRA and CDR2 YSYEKL. The CDR3 consists of 15 residues. The CDR3 region has the DNA TGCGCCAGCAGCCAAGGACAGGGGATCCAAGAGACCCAGTACTTC. This gives the protein CASSQGQGIQETQYF.

The chain joins TRBV5-6 to TRBJ1-2; unclear D gene. The CDR3 contains 11 residues. The germline CDR1 and CDR2 sequences are SGHDT and YYEEEE. Trimming removed 2 bases from V and 8 bases from J, with 7 bases in between. The CDR3 nucleotides are TGTGCCAGCAGCTTAGGGTTGGGCTACACCTTC. This gives the protein CASSLGLGYTF.

This sequence joins TRBV5-1 and TRBJ2-1, with TRBD2 matching 12 bases. The germline V gene has CDR1 SGHRS and CDR2 YFSETQ. This CDR3 contains 16 residues. With V trimmed by 0 bases and J by 8 bases, 6 bases remained unmatched. The CDR3 protein is CASSLGLAGGPDEQFF. As DNA, the CDR3 is TGCGCCAGCAGCTTGGGGCTAGCGGGAGGGCCCGATGAGCAGTTCTTC.

This chain joins TRBV19 and TRBJ2-5, with 7 bases matching TRBD2. Per the germline V gene, CDR1 is LNHDA and CDR2 is SQIVND (reference sequence). J gave up 5 bases and V 3 bases, and 3 bases lay outside the gene matches. CDR3 length: 13 residues. The CDR3 reads CASSMGGPETQYF. The CDR3 DNA is TGTGCCAGTAGTATGGGAGGGCCCGAGACCCAGTACTTC. Based on the CDR3 plus reference TRBV19 and TRBJ2-5, the full variable domain is DGGITQSPKYLFRKEGQNVTLSCEQNLNHDAMYWYRQDPGQGLRLIYYSQIVNDFQKGDIAEGYSVSREKKESFPLTVTSAQKNPTAFYLCASSMGGPETQYFGPGTRLLVL.